Listed below are T cell receptor beta chains from one sample, sequenced in a study of blood T cell repertoires in COVID-19. Produced via immunoSEQ multiplex PCR; TCRdb's table is partial and in-frame only. This sample has some 70,000 clones, with about 84% found just once. The sample comprised peripheral blood. These TCRs come from a man in his forties or fifties with COVID-19, enrolled during active disease. The CDR3 runs from the conserved cysteine through the conserved F or W. D genes are given only for firm matches. Only part of the rows carry a size: once, few, many, or a class if the clone is expanded.

j_call d_call clone_size v_call cdr3_nt cdr3_aa
TRBJ2-1 . . TRBV9 TGTGCCAGCAGCGTAGGGGAGGCCAGCTCCTACAATGAGCAGTTCTTC CASSVGEASSYNEQFF
TRBJ2-1 . . TRBV4-1 TGCGCCAGCAGCCAAGATATTACGGTTTCCTACAATGAGCAGTTCTTC CASSQDITVSYNEQFF
TRBJ2-7 . once TRBV12-3/TRBV12-4 TGTGCCAGCAGTTTAGCTCGCGAGCAGTACTTC CASSLAREQYF
TRBJ2-6 . few TRBV4-3 TGCGCCAGCAGCCAGACCTCCTTAGGGGTAGGGGCCAACGTCCTGACTTTC CASSQTSLGVGANVLTF
TRBJ2-1 TRBD1 . TRBV5-1 TGCGCCAGCAGCATGGGACAGGTGGGCTACAATGAGCAGTTCTTC CASSMGQVGYNEQFF
TRBJ1-5 TRBD1 . TRBV5-1 TGCGCCAGCAGCCCTCGTCGGGACAGTGTGGGCAATCAGCCCCAGCATTTT CASSPRRDSVGNQPQHF
TRBJ2-5 TRBD2 . TRBV18 TGTGCCAGCTCGCCCTCTAGCGGGGGGCCAAGAGAGACCCAGTACTTC CASSPSSGGPRETQYF
TRBJ1-3 . . TRBV10-2 TGCGCCAGCAGTGATAGGGACTTCTCTGGAAACACCATATATTTT CASSDRDFSGNTIYF
TRBJ1-2 . once TRBV7-3 TGTGCCAGCAGCTCCCACAGACTGACAGGTGGTCCTAGAATTGGCTACACCTTC CASSSHRLTGGPRIGYTF
TRBJ2-3 . . TRBV19 TGTGCCAGTAGTGCCACACGGGGTGCAGATACGCAGTATTTT CASSATRGADTQYF
TRBJ2-1 . . TRBV7-3 TGTGCCAGCAGCGCAACGGGACAAACCTACAATGAGCAGTTCTTC CASSATGQTYNEQFF
TRBJ1-3 TRBD1 . TRBV2 TGTGCCAGCAGTGCCCAGGGGGCCAAATCTGGAAACACCATATATTTT CASSAQGAKSGNTIYF
TRBJ1-3 . . TRBV16 TGTGCCAGCAGCCGCCGCGGAGGGATAAGCGGCTCTGGAAACACCATATATTTT CASSRRGGISGSGNTIYF
TRBJ2-7 . . TRBV28 TGTGCCAGCAGTTGGAACAGGGGGGGAGAGCAGTACTTC CASSWNRGGEQYF
TRBJ1-2 TRBD1 once TRBV5-1 TGCGCCAGCAGCTTGACAGGGGGCGATGGCTACACCTTC CASSLTGGDGYTF
TRBJ2-1 TRBD1 . TRBV2 TGTGCCAGCAGTGAACCCGGGACAGGGTGGAATGAGCAGTTCTTC CASSEPGTGWNEQFF
TRBJ2-7 . . TRBV19 TGTGCCAGTAGTATTGCGGCGGAGCGGAGCTCCTACGAGCAGTACTTC CASSIAAERSSYEQYF
TRBJ2-3 TRBD1 . TRBV6-1 TGTGCCAGCAGTGAAGTTCGGGGACAGGGGGCCACAGATACGCAGTATTTT CASSEVRGQGATDTQYF
TRBJ2-1 . . TRBV7-6 TGTGCCAGCAGCTTCCTCGCGGGGTCCTACAATGAGCAGTTCTTC CASSFLAGSYNEQFF
TRBJ1-6 TRBD1 . TRBV6-5 TGTGCCAGCAGTTGGACAGGAGCCTATAATTCACCCCTCCACTTT CASSWTGAYNSPLHF
TRBJ1-3 . . TRBV7-9 TGTGCCAGCAGCAGGGGGAGTGATCCTCCTGGAAACACCATATATTTT CASSRGSDPPGNTIYF
TRBJ2-2 TRBD2 . TRBV4-3 TGCGCCAGCAGCCAACCTAGCGGGGGGATAAACACCGGGGAGCTGTTTTTT CASSQPSGGINTGELFF
TRBJ2-5 TRBD1 . TRBV6-6 TGTGCCAGCAGTTACTCAACAGGGGGCATTGCGGAGACCCAGTACTTC CASSYSTGGIAETQYF
TRBJ2-7 TRBD2 few TRBV5-4 TGTGCCAGCAGCTTGGGCCCGGGGGGTGCCCTCTACGAGCAGTACTTC CASSLGPGGALYEQYF
TRBJ2-7 . . TRBV30 TGTGCCTGGAGTGTACGGGGAGTATTATCGAAGGAGCAGTACTTC CAWSVRGVLSKEQYF
TRBJ2-2 . . TRBV14 TGTGCCAGCAGCCAGGGCTATTCGAACACCGGGGAGCTGTTTTTT CASSQGYSNTGELFF
TRBJ2-3 TRBD2 . TRBV14 TGTGCCAGCAGCCAAGGACTTCGGCGGGGGGGAACAGATACGCAGTATTTT CASSQGLRRGGTDTQYF
TRBJ2-1 . few TRBV29-1 TGCAGCTCCGGGACACACTACAATGAGCAGTTCTTC CSSGTHYNEQFF
TRBJ2-7 TRBD2 . TRBV5-5 TGTGCCAGCAGCTTGGGTCGACTAGCGGGGGCACTAACCTACGAGCAGTACTTC CASSLGRLAGALTYEQYF
TRBJ1-4 TRBD1 once TRBV5-8 TGTGCCAGCAGTTTTACGACAGGGGGAAATGAAAAACTGTTTTTT CASSFTTGGNEKLFF
TRBJ2-3 . . TRBV5-1 TGCGCCAGCAGCTTGTCTCCCACAGATACGCAGTATTTT CASSLSPTDTQYF
TRBJ2-5 . . TRBV7-6 TGTGCCAGCAGCTTACAGGGATGGGAGACCCAGTACTTC CASSLQGWETQYF
TRBJ1-2 TRBD1 . TRBV5-3 TGTGCCAGAAGCAATCTAGACAGGGGCCCGTGGGGGTACACCTTC CARSNLDRGPWGYTF
TRBJ1-5 . . TRBV7-9 TGTGCCAGCAGCTTAGTTGGAGGGAGCAATCAGCCCCAGCATTTT CASSLVGGSNQPQHF
TRBJ2-2 TRBD2 . TRBV5-1 TGCGCCAGCAGCTTACTAGCGGGGGGCCTAGCGAACACCGGGGAGCTGTTTTTT CASSLLAGGLANTGELFF
TRBJ2-5 TRBD2 . TRBV5-1 TGCGCCAGCAGCCCTCTCCCAGCGGGGATTCAAGAGACCCAGTACTTC CASSPLPAGIQETQYF
TRBJ1-2 TRBD1 . TRBV5-1 TGCGCCAGCAGCTTGACAGGGGACTATGGCTACACCTTC CASSLTGDYGYTF
TRBJ2-7 . . TRBV4-1 TGCGCCAGCAGCCAAGAGGGGGGGACATGGAGCGAGCAGTACTTC CASSQEGGTWSEQYF
TRBJ1-1 . . TRBV13 TGTGCCAGCAGCTTCAAGAACACTGAAGCTTTCTTT CASSFKNTEAFF
TRBJ2-2 TRBD2 . TRBV9 TGTGCCAGCCGCGGCGGGGGGGGCCGCACCGGGGAGCTGTTTTTT CASRGGGGRTGELFF
TRBJ1-2 . . TRBV21-1 TGTGCCAGCAGCAGCCCGGACAGGCAGGGTAGAAGTGGGGGCTACACCTTC CASSSPDRQGRSGGYTF
TRBJ2-3 . . TRBV19 TGTGCCAGTAGACCACGACACCTTAGCACAGATACGCAGTATTTT CASRPRHLSTDTQYF
TRBJ2-3 . . TRBV9 TGTGCCAGCAGCTTCGTAACTAGCACAGATACGCAGTATTTT CASSFVTSTDTQYF
TRBJ2-4 TRBD1 . TRBV19 TGTGCCAGTAGTGGCGGACAGGGGGGGAAAAACATTCAGTACTTC CASSGGQGGKNIQYF
TRBJ1-6 TRBD1 once TRBV5-5 TGTGCCAGCAGCTTGGTTATGGGACAGGGCTCGGGTAATTCACCCCTCCACTTT CASSLVMGQGSGNSPLHF
TRBJ1-5 TRBD1 once TRBV3-1/TRBV3-2 TGTGCCAGCAGCCAGGGGACAGATCAGCCCCAGCATTTT CASSQGTDQPQHF
TRBJ2-1 TRBD2 . TRBV10-2 TGCGCCAGCAGGGGGACTAGCGGGGGCCTTAGGACCCTTGAGCAGTTCTTC CASRGTSGGLRTLEQFF
TRBJ2-7 . . TRBV13 TGTGCCAGCAGCTCAGGAGGAGGGAGCTCCTACGAGCAGTACTTC CASSSGGGSSYEQYF
TRBJ2-2 TRBD1 . TRBV6-2/TRBV6-3 TGTGCCAGCAGTTACTCGGGACAGGGGTCAGGGGAGCTGTTTTTT CASSYSGQGSGELFF
TRBJ2-4 . . TRBV3-1/TRBV3-2 TGTGCCAGCAGCCAGAGGAGCGGGGCCAAAAACATTCAGTACTTC CASSQRSGAKNIQYF
TRBJ2-1 TRBD2 . TRBV5-1 TGCGCCAGCAGCTTGAACTTCGGACTAGCGGGGGGATACAATGAGCAGTTCTTC CASSLNFGLAGGYNEQFF
TRBJ2-1 . . TRBV2 TGTGCCAGCACTGGACCCGGGAAAAAAAGGTCACAGTTCTTC CASTGPGKKRSQFF
TRBJ1-2 TRBD1 once TRBV2 TGTGCCAGCAGTGAGGGACAGGACTATGGCTACACCTTC CASSEGQDYGYTF
TRBJ1-5 TRBD1 few TRBV2 TGTGCCAGCAGTGACGGGGACAGGGGCAATCAGCCCCAGCATTTT CASSDGDRGNQPQHF
TRBJ2-3 TRBD1 . TRBV4-1 TGCGCCAGCAGCCCGGGACAGGGCATAGATACGCAGTATTTT CASSPGQGIDTQYF